The 14 T cell receptor beta chains in this list originate from one sample, sequenced in a study of patients and donors after allogeneic stem cell transplantation. One entry per CDR3 protein, called by TCRdb with MiXCR from the RT-PCR reads. In the table there are fewer than 500,000 distinct CDR3 sequences, 16% of which are singletons. Sequenced material: blood, either unsorted or a sorted T cell fraction (not recorded which). The receptor source for this set is a human donor who was either an allogeneic HSCT recipient or a stem cell or donor lymphocyte infusion donor (not recorded which). It is not recorded whose cells these are; they may come from a transplant donor.

The J gene is TRBJ2-7, the V gene TRBV5-1; 7 bases fit TRBD1. The CDR3 extends over 14 amino acids. Trimming removed 0 bases from V and 6 bases from J; junction bases left unmatched: 6. CDR1 and CDR2 (germline): SGHRS, YFSETQ. CDR3 region: CASSLDRGKGEQYF. The CDR3 DNA reads TGCGCCAGCAGCTTGGACAGGGGAAAAGGCGAGCAGTACTTC. Drawing the rest from reference TRBV5-1 and TRBJ2-7, the complete variable domain is KAGVTQTPRYLIKTRGQQVTLSCSPISGHRSVSWYQQTPGQGLQFLFEYFSETQRNKGNFPGRFSGRQFSNSRSEMNVSTLELGDSALYLCASSLDRGKGEQYFGPGTRLTVT.

This clonotype was found many times. V and J are TRBV5-1 and TRBJ2-2; D is unclear. This CDR3 has 15 amino acids. Germline CDR1 reads SGHRS; CDR2 reads YFSETQ. V lost 1 base, J lost 2 bases, and 9 bases lay in between. CDR3 DNA sequence: TGCGCCAGCAGCTTGCCCCAGATCAACACCGGGGAGCTGTTTTTT. Translation gives CASSLPQINTGELFF.

The sample holds one count of this clonotype. The rearrangement joins TRBV5-5 to TRBJ2-7; the match to TRBD2 covers 8 bases. This CDR3 has 16 residues. From germline, CDR1 is SGHKS and CDR2 YYEKEE (reference sequence). V lost 1 base and J lost 2; bases outside the gene matches: 8. CDR3 in DNA: TGTGCCAGCAGCTTGAGGTGGTTAGCGGGGACCTACGAGCAGTACTTC. Translated, it gives CASSLRWLAGTYEQYF.

The chain links TRBV7-9 to TRBJ2-4; no firm D call. The CDR3 covers 14 residues. Trimming took 2 bases from V and 3 from J, leaving 8 bases between them. The germline V gene has CDR1 SEHNR and CDR2 FQNEAQ (reference sequence). The CDR3 DNA is TGTGCCAGCAGCTTACACGGTATCAAAAACATTCAGTACTTC. This encodes CASSLHGIKNIQYF.

The sample holds a few counts of this clonotype. The chain combines TRBV20-1 with TRBJ1-1; D is unresolved. The germline V gene encodes CDR1 DFQATT and CDR2 SNEGSKA (reference sequence). Trimming took 0 bases from V and 4 from J, leaving 12 bases between them. CDR3 size: 14 residues. The CDR3 DNA reads as TGCAGTGCTAGAGAACGGTTAAGAGGCACTGAAGCTTTCTTT. This translates into CSARERLRGTEAFF.

This chain joins TRBV9 and TRBJ1-2; TRBD1 might be the D (5 bases). CDR1 is SGDLS and CDR2 is YYNGEE in the germline V gene. Deletions cut 3 bases from V and 6 bases from J, with 6 bases between. This CDR3 is built from 11 residues. The CDR3 loop is CASSGGDGYTF. DNA for the CDR3: TGTGCCAGCAGCGGGGGGGATGGCTACACCTTC. Drawing the rest from reference TRBV9 and TRBJ1-2, the complete variable domain is DSGVTQTPKHLITATGQRVTLRCSPRSGDLSVYWYQQSLDQGLQFLIQYYNGEERAKGNILERFSAQQFPDLHSELNLSSLELGDSALYFCASSGGDGYTFGSGTRLTVV.

The gene calls are TRBV7-2 and TRBJ2-5, with 13 bases matching TRBD2. Trimming removed 1 base from V and 2 bases from J; junction bases left unmatched: 1. Per the germline V gene, CDR1 is SGHTA and CDR2 is FQGNSA. CDR3 length: 16 residues. CDR3 amino acids: CASSLGGLAGQETQYF. The DNA of the CDR3 is TGTGCCAGCAGCTTAGGGGGACTAGCGGGGCAAGAGACCCAGTACTTC.

The chain recombines TRBV24-1 with TRBJ2-3; 11 positions match TRBD1. This CDR3 comprises 16 residues. Germline lookup yields CDR1 KGHDR and CDR2 SFDVKD. V lost 4 bases, J lost 4 bases, and 6 bases stayed unmatched. The CDR3 bases are TGTGCCACCAGTGACCCATCGGGACAGGGGGCAGATACGCAGTATTTT. This encodes CATSDPSGQGADTQYF.

This clonotype has a handful of counts. Its ends do not fully match the called genes, so a read error is possible. The chain couples TRBV4-3 to TRBJ2-3, with 9 bases identical to TRBD2. CDR1 and CDR2 (germline): LGHNA, YSLEER. The CDR3 is made up of 15 amino acids. CDR3 in DNA: TGCTCCAGCAGCCCCGAGCGGGGGGGCACAGATACGCAGTATTTT. As protein: CSSSPERGGTDTQYF.

The chain carries TRBV10-2 and TRBJ1-1; no clear D gene. V was pared by 10 bases and J by 4 bases, with 10 bases between. Germline V gene lookup returns CDR1 WSHSY and CDR2 SAAADI. The CDR3 runs 11 residues. The CDR3 nucleotides are TGCGCCACCATCAAGACCACTGAAGCTTTCTTT. This codes for CATIKTTEAFF.

The V and J genes are TRBV6-2 or TRBV6-3 and TRBJ1-2; D gene uncertain. The CDR3 has 13 amino acids. From germline, CDR1 is MNHEY and CDR2 SVGEGT. V was pared by 2 bases and J by 0 bases, with 4 bases between. The CDR3 DNA sequence: TGTGCCAGCAGTTACAGGGCTAACTATGGCTACACCTTC. Translation gives CASSYRANYGYTF.

J is TRBJ2-2 and V is TRBV24-1; no clear D. The CDR3 contains 14 residues. The V and J ends lost 6 bases and 0 bases respectively, with 7 bases between them. The germline V gene has CDR1 KGHDR and CDR2 SFDVKD. In DNA, the CDR3 is TGTGCCACCAGTAAGAGAGCGAACACCGGGGAGCTGTTTTTT. The encoded protein is CATSKRANTGELFF.

This clonotype has a count of ten or more. V and J are TRBV7-9 and TRBJ2-2; D gene unclear. The V gene's germline CDR1 is SEHNR and CDR2 FQNEAQ (reference sequence). CDR3 length: 13 residues. With 4 bases removed from V and 2 bases from J, the gap between germline ends came to 5 bases. CDR3 sequence: CASSSINTGELFF. The CDR3 DNA sequence: TGTGCCAGCAGCTCGATCAACACCGGGGAGCTGTTTTTT.

This clonotype was recorded at least ten times. The rearrangement uses TRBV5-1 and TRBJ2-3; D remains ambiguous. Germline loops: CDR1 SGHRS, CDR2 YFSETQ. Trimming left V 3 bases short and J 2 bases short, with 4 bases between. The CDR3 sequence is 12 residues long. The CDR3 DNA reads TGCGCCAGCAGCTCCAACACAGATACGCAGTATTTT. Its protein product is CASSSNTDTQYF.